This TCR beta chain originates from a study of OX40 agonist ivuxolimab in advanced cancers. Study-wide background: Each patient was given ivuxolimab into a vein every 2 weeks, at 0.01 to 10 mg/kg.

This clone was counted once. Method: immunoSEQ multiplex PCR; TCRdb's copy keeps in-frame clones and lacks some. This table has tens of thousands of clones, 90% to 95% appearing once. Germline CDR1 SGHRS, CDR2 YFSETQ. This CDR3 region has 15 residues. V lost 0 bases and J lost 4; bases outside the gene matches: 7. This receptor was taken from an adult with an advanced solid tumor such as melanoma, head and neck, liver or kidney cancer. This sample comprised CD4+ or CD8+ T cells sorted from blood, obtained in a trial of the OX40 agonist ivuxolimab. This sequence joins TRBV5-1 and TRBJ2-7, with 7 bases lining up with TRBD2. CDR3 nucleotides: TGCGCCAGCAGCTTGGGAGGGAGGGAGGAATACGAGCAGTACTTC. Protein sequence: CASSLGGREEYEQYF.